This T cell receptor beta chain was captured by sequencing in a study of beta chain features in type 1 diabetes. Study-wide findings and caveats: Significant though moderate, a shortening of TCRB CDR3s appeared in all four CD4+ subsets of Type 1 diabetes patients. Relative to healthy donors, patients appeared to have naive, central memory and Treg TCRB repertoires that were more similar.

As every portion of the isolated RNA was reverse transcribed, the sequencing read expressed TCRB transcripts. Generated by immunoSEQ multiplex PCR, the TCRdb table keeps only in-frame clones and is missing some. Among approximately 250,000 clones, about 10% were seen once, and the ten largest hold around 0.037%. In regard to this clone: Its antigen is as yet unknown.

Trimming stripped 5 bases from V and 4 bases from J, with 10 bases between. The CDR3 has 13 residues. Germline V gene data show CDR1 as SGHVS and CDR2 as FNYEAQ. The sequenced material came from naive CD4+ T cells from blood. This sequence joins TRBV7-6 and TRBJ2-3, with D unclear. This clonotype was obtained from a woman aged 18-29 years in good health. CDR3 sequence reads: CASSIRNPDTQYF. The CDR3 DNA is TGTGCCAGCAGCATTAGAAATCCAGATACGCAGTATTTT.